This T cell receptor beta chain was recorded in a study of blood T cell repertoires in COVID-19. Overall study: T cells, B-cell-depleted T cells, or PBMCs provided the cDNA or gDNA that served as material.

This clone has more than one count but fewer than ten. CDR3 size: 16 residues. The V and J ends lost 0 bases and 2 bases respectively, with 11 bases between them. Per the study methods: Amplification of reference gene primers was used by the study to estimate nucleated cell counts. TCRdb's copy holds only in-frame clones and misses some; the assay was immunoSEQ multiplex PCR. That table gives V, J and clone size, and the DNA gave D and trimming. The table includes roughly 130,000 clones, around 80% detected once. V usage is TRBV23-1 and J usage is TRBJ1-5; tentatively, D is TRBD1 (5 bases). TRBV23-1 is marked as an open reading frame, function uncertain. Sequenced: peripheral blood. This receptor was identified in a man aged 65 to 85 with acute or convalescent COVID-19. The CDR3 DNA is TGCGCCAGCAGTCAATCAACAGGCGCCCGCAATCAGCCCCAGCATTTT. Encoded protein: CASSQSTGARNQPQHF.